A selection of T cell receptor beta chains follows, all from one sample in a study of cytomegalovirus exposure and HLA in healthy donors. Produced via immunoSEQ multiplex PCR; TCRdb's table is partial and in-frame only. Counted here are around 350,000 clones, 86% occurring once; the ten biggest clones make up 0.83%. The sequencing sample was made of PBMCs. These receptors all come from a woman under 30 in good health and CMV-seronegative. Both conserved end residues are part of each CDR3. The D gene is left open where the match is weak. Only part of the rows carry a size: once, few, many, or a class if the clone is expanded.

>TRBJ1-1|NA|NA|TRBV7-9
CASSLAVAGNTEAFF
TGTGCCAGCAGCTTAGCGGTCGCGGGTAACACTGAAGCTTTCTTT
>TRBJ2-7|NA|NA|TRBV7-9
CASSWLQGGQDEQYF
TGTGCCAGCAGCTGGTTACAGGGAGGGCAGGACGAGCAGTACTTC
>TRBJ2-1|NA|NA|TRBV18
CASSPGTGHNEQFF
TGTGCCAGCTCACCAGGTACAGGGCACAATGAGCAGTTCTTC
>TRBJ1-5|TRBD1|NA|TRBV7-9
CASSSRDRGANQPQHF
TGTGCCAGCAGTTCTCGGGACAGGGGGGCTAATCAGCCCCAGCATTTT
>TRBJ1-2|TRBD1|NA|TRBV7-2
CASRRGTEDGYTF
TGTGCCAGCCGGAGGGGGACAGAAGATGGCTACACCTTC
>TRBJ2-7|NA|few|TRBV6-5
CASRRDHSYEQYF
TGTGCCAGCCGGAGGGACCACTCCTACGAGCAGTACTTC
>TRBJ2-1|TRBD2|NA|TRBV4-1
CASSPGTSGVISYNEQFF
TGCGCCAGCAGCCCCGGGACTAGCGGGGTTATCTCCTACAATGAGCAGTTCTTC
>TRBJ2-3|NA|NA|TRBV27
CASSSAGTTDTQYF
TGTGCCAGCAGTTCGGCAGGCACCACAGATACGCAGTATTTT
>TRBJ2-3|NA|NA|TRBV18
CASSERSPDTQYF
TGTGCCAGCTCGGAGCGGAGTCCAGATACGCAGTATTTT
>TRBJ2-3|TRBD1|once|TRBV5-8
CASSLVDRATDTQYF
TGTGCCAGCTCCCTCGTGGACAGGGCCACAGATACGCAGTATTTT
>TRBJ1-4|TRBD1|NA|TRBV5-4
CASSPGTGGPPNEKLFF
TGTGCCAGCAGCCCCGGGACAGGGGGCCCGCCTAATGAAAAACTGTTTTTT
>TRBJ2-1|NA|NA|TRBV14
CASSHSGVSSYNEQFF
TGTGCCAGCAGCCACTCGGGAGTTAGCTCCTACAATGAGCAGTTCTTC
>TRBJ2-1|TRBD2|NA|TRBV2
CASGKERRAGGNEQFF
TGTGCCAGCGGTAAAGAACGGAGGGCCGGGGGGAATGAGCAGTTCTTC
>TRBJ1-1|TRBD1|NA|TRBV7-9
CASSTITGEATEAFF
TGTGCCAGCAGCACCATAACAGGGGAGGCCACTGAAGCTTTCTTT
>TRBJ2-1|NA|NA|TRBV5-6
CASSSPALGNEQFF
TGTGCCAGCAGCTCACCGGCCCTCGGGAATGAGCAGTTCTTC
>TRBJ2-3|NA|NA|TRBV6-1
CASSAGGTLSTDTQYF
TGTGCCAGCAGTGCCGGGGGGACACTTAGCACAGATACGCAGTATTTT
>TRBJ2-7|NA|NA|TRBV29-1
CSVESSSYEQYF
TGCAGCGTTGAGTCTTCCAGCTACGAGCAGTACTTC
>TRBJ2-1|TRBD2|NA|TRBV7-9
CASSGRVNEQFF
TGTGCCTCAAGCGGGAGGGTGAATGAGCAGTTCTTC
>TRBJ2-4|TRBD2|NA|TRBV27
CASSLSWSGRDIQYF
TGTGCCAGCAGTTTGAGTTGGTCGGGGAGGGACATTCAGTACTTC
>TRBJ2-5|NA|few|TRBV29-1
CSVGWVASGETQYF
TGCAGCGTTGGATGGGTAGCGAGCGGGGAGACCCAGTACTTC
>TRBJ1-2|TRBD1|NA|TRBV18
CASSRQGADGYTF
TGTGCCAGCTCTCGACAGGGGGCGGATGGCTACACCTTC
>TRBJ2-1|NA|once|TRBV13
CASSINQAGTYNEQFF
TGTGCCAGCAGCATAAATCAAGCGGGCACCTACAATGAGCAGTTCTTC
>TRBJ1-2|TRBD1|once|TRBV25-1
CASSEPGTGAGGYTF
TGTGCCAGCAGTGAACCCGGGACAGGGGCAGGTGGCTACACCTTC
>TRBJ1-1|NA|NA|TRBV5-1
CASSLGGGQAFF
TGCGCCAGCAGCTTGGGCGGGGGCCAAGCTTTCTTT
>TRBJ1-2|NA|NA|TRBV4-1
CASSPDGNYGYTF
TGCGCCAGCAGCCCTGACGGGAACTATGGCTACACCTTC
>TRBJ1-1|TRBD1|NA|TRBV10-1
CASSGTGAYTEAFF
TGCGCCAGCAGTGGGACAGGGGCCTACACTGAAGCTTTCTTT
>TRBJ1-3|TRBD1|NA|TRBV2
CASRQGPGNTIYF
TGTGCCAGCAGACAGGGGCCTGGAAACACCATATATTTT
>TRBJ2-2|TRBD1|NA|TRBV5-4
CASSFGQGVRGGELFF
TGTGCCAGCAGCTTTGGGCAGGGGGTACGGGGCGGGGAGCTGTTTTTT
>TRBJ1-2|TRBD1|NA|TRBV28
CASSLMSPRGNYGYTF
TGTGCCAGCAGTTTAATGTCCCCCAGGGGGAACTATGGCTACACCTTC
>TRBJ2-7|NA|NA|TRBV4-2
CASSHLTTGARSYEQYF
TGTGCCAGCAGCCACCTAACCACGGGAGCGCGGTCCTACGAGCAGTACTTC
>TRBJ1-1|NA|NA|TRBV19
CASSTLEGTEAFF
TGTGCCAGTAGTACCCTCGAGGGCACTGAAGCTTTCTTT
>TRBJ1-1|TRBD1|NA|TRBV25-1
CATMAGGTGNTEAFF
TGTGCCACGATGGCCGGAGGGACAGGGAACACTGAAGCTTTCTTT
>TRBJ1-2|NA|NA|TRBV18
CASSPPGGGRMNYGYTF
TGTGCCAGCTCACCACCGGGAGGGGGAAGGATGAACTATGGCTACACCTTC
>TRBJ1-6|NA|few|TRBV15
CATSRDRQGNSPLHF
TGTGCCACCAGCAGAGATCGGCAGGGGAATTCACCCCTCCACTTT
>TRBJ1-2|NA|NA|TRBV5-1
CASSPEQGMANYGYTF
TGCGCCAGCAGCCCGGAACAGGGAATGGCTAACTATGGCTACACCTTC
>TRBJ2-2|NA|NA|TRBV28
CASRATVAIPLYGGELFF
TGTGCCAGCAGGGCGACAGTGGCAATTCCCCTCTATGGCGGGGAGCTGTTTTTT
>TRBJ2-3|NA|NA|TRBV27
CASSVGWGDTDTQYF
TGTGCCAGCAGTGTCGGCTGGGGGGACACAGATACGCAGTATTTT
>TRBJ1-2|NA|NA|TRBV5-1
CASRWEGHPNYGYTF
TGCGCCAGCAGATGGGAGGGCCATCCCAACTATGGCTACACCTTC
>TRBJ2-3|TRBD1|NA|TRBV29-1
CSVLTGGTTDTQYF
TGCAGCGTTTTGACAGGGGGCACCACAGATACGCAGTATTTT
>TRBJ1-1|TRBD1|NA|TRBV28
CASSPPGQGNTEAFF
TGTGCCAGCAGTCCTCCGGGACAGGGAAACACTGAAGCTTTCTTT
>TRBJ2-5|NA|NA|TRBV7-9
CASSAHRDQETQYF
TGTGCCAGCAGCGCCCACAGGGACCAAGAGACCCAGTACTTC
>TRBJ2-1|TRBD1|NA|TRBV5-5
CASSMDRDNPRWLRGEQFF
TGTGCCAGCAGCATGGACAGGGATAACCCTCGATGGTTACGAGGTGAGCAGTTCTTC
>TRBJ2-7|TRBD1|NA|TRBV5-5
CASSLAGTGGYEQYF
TGTGCCAGCAGCTTGGCCGGGACAGGGGGCTACGAGCAGTACTTC
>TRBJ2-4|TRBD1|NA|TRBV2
CASSEGAGGTKNIQYF
TGTGCCAGCAGTGAAGGGGCAGGGGGTACCAAAAACATTCAGTACTTC
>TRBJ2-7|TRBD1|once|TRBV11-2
CASSWDRGNEQYF
TGTGCCAGCAGCTGGGACAGGGGAAACGAGCAGTACTTC
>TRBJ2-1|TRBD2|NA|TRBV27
CASSFLQAGGPNEQFF
TGTGCCAGCAGTTTTCTACAAGCGGGAGGGCCCAATGAGCAGTTCTTC